This T cell receptor beta chain stems from a study of T cell responses to AZD1222 COVID-19 vaccine. The overall study: Whether given at about 4 or about 12 weeks, second doses were pooled.

The method was immunoSEQ multiplex PCR; TCRdb's version includes in-frame clones alone and lacks a portion of them. The sample contains about 100,000 clones, 88% of which appear only once. Turning to this clone: Its cognate antigen is unknown.

V gave up 2 bases and J gave up 2 bases, with 16 bases separating them. This CDR3 has 17 amino acids. Germline V gene data show CDR1 as MNHEY and CDR2 as SVGEGT. Whole-study results and caveats: Only six or seven AZD1222 recipients tested seropositive at baseline. In a largely white British group with more females than males, clonal diversity was possibly underestimated.

The material sequenced was peripheral blood, taken on day 0 of AZD1222 vaccination. The genes are TRBV6-2 or TRBV6-3 and TRBJ1-5; D not certain. This TCR derives from an adult in good health. This CDR3 is CASSYEGYHYGNQPQHF. The CDR3 DNA reads TGTGCCAGCAGTTACGAGGGTTACCATTATGGCAATCAGCCCCAGCATTTT.